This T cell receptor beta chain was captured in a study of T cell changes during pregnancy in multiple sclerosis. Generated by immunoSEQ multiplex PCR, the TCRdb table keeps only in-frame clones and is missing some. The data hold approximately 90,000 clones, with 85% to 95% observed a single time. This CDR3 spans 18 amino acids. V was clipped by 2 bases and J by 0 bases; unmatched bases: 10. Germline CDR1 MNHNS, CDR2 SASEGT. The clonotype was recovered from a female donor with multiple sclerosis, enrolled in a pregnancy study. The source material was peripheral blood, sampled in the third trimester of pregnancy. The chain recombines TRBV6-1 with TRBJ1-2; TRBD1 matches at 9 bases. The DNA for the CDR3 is TGTGCCAGCAGTGAATTAATGGACAGGGGCTCAACTAACTATGGCTACACCTTC. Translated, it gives CASSELMDRGSTNYGYTF.